This entry features one T cell receptor (beta chain) sequence. Its antigen is as yet unknown. These data come from a study of radiotherapy plus CTLA-4 blockade in lung cancer. Overall study findings and caveats: The study found tumor-derived TCR clones expanded in blood after radiotherapy plus ipilimumab.

Sequencing used immunoSEQ multiplex PCR; TCRdb keeps in-frame clones, though not all of them. Among tens of thousands of clones listed, about four fifths were seen once. There are 15 residues in the CDR3. CDR1 is SGHRS and CDR2 is YFSETQ in the germline V gene. With 0 bases removed from V and 7 bases from J, the gap between germline ends came to 17 bases. The chain is built from TRBV5-1 and TRBJ2-7; tentatively, D is TRBD2 (6 bases). The sequence was collected from a human donor with non-small cell lung cancer who had a partial response to radiotherapy plus ipilimumab. Some clones in this sample may be carry-over from other donors' samples. The sequencing here drew on peripheral blood, taken from a patient treated with radiotherapy plus ipilimumab. The CDR3 region has the DNA TGCGCCAGCAGCTTGGAGCACAGGATGGCGGGGGAGCAGTACTTC. Encoded protein: CASSLEHRMAGEQYF.